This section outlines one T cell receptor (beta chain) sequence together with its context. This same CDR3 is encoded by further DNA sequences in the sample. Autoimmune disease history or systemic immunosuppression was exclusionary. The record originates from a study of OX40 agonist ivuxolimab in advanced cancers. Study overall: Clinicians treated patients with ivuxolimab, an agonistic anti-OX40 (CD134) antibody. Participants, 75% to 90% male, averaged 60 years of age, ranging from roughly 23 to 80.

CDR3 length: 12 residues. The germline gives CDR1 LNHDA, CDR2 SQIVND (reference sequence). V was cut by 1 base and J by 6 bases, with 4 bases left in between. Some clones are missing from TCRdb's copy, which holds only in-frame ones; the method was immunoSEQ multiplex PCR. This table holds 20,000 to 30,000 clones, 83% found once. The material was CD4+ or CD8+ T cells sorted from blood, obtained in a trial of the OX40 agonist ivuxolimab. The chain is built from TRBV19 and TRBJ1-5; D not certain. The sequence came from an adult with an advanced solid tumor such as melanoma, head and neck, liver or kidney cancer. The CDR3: CASSIGSQPQHF. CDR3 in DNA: TGTGCCAGTAGTATAGGAAGTCAGCCCCAGCATTTT.